A single sample is the source of the 11 T cell receptor beta chains below, sequenced in a study of cytomegalovirus exposure and HLA in healthy donors. The PCR had 60 Vbeta and 13 Jbeta primers. Assay used: immunoSEQ multiplex PCR; TCRdb lists only in-frame clones, some missing. The sample holds about 83,000 clones, over 60% seen once. Sample: PBMCs. The receptors were sampled from a man aged 55 to 70 in good health and CMV-seronegative.

The rearrangement links TRBV30 to TRBJ1-6; weak D call: TRBD1 (5 bases). V lost 0 bases to trimming and J lost 7 bases, with 25 bases between them. The CDR3 has 19 residues. CDR1 GTSNPN and CDR2 SVGIG come from the germline V gene (reference sequence). The CDR3 coding sequence is TGTGCCTGGAGTGTACGGGGGATATCATCAGGGAATATGAATTCACCCCTCCACTTT. It codes for CAWSVRGISSGNMNSPLHF.

CDR3 sequence (DNA): TGTGCCAGCAGCCGAGGGATACAAGAGACCCAGTACTTC. Protein: CASSRGIQETQYF. The chain combines TRBV5-6 with TRBJ2-5; D is possibly TRBD2 (5 bases). In germline, CDR1 is SGHDT, CDR2 YYEEEE. The CDR3 totals 13 residues. V shed 4 bases and J shed 2 bases, with 9 bases lying between them.

The V call is TRBV6-6, the J call TRBJ2-1, with 9 bases that match TRBD1. The CDR3 extends over 16 amino acids. The V and J ends lost 7 bases and 5 bases, in that order; junction bases with no gene match: 12. Per germline, CDR1 MNHNY and CDR2 SVGAGI (reference sequence). The CDR3 region is CASNFGTGWKHNEQFF. CDR3 nucleotide sequence: TGTGCCAGCAACTTCGGGACAGGGTGGAAACACAATGAGCAGTTCTTC.

The chain combines TRBV9 with TRBJ1-2; a weak D match, TRBD1 (5 bases). Deletions cut 0 bases from V and 3 bases from J, with 9 bases between. Germline V gene data show CDR1 as SGDLS and CDR2 as YYNGEE. CDR3 length equals 14 residues. Here the CDR3 DNA reads TGTGCCAGCAGCGTAGGTCCGGGGGACTATGGCTACACCTTC. It codes for CASSVGPGDYGYTF.

The genes are TRBV9 and TRBJ2-1, with TRBD2 as a possible D gene (5 bases). CDR3 length: 12 residues. The germline V gene has CDR1 SGDLS and CDR2 YYNGEE. Trimming removed 0 bases from V and 10 bases from J, with 8 bases in between. The CDR3 is CASSVAPGEQFF. CDR3 nucleotides: TGTGCCAGCAGCGTAGCCCCGGGGGAGCAGTTCTTC.

The rearrangement joins TRBV5-1 to TRBJ2-1; the match to TRBD2 covers 12 bases. This CDR3 spans 15 amino acids. Germline V gives CDR1 SGHRS, CDR2 YFSETQ. J lost 12 bases, V lost 0 bases, and 7 bases had no gene match. The CDR3 spells CASSLGASGGAWQFF. CDR3 sequence (DNA): TGCGCCAGCAGCTTGGGGGCTAGCGGGGGGGCCTGGCAGTTCTTC.

This clone occurred once. One end of the junction does not line up with germline, which may come from a read error. The gene calls are TRBV19 and TRBJ2-6; TRBD2 is a possible D gene (5 bases). Germline lookup yields CDR1 LNHDA and CDR2 SQIVND (reference sequence). This CDR3 is 16 amino acids long. CDR3 sequence: CASSLLEGSVASVLTF. The DNA for the CDR3 is TGTGCCAGTAGTCTCCTTGAGGGCTCCGTGGCCAGCGTCCTGACTTTC.

The chain recombines TRBV19 with TRBJ1-2; 8 nucleotides agree with TRBD1. V lost 7 bases to trimming and J lost 6 bases; unmatched junction nucleotides: 7. The CDR3 consists of 13 residues. CDR1 and CDR2 (germline): LNHDA, SQIVND (reference sequence). CDR3 loop: CASKFGQGNGYTF. The CDR3, as DNA: TGTGCCAGTAAGTTTGGACAGGGAAATGGCTACACCTTC. The full variable domain, completed using reference TRBV19 and TRBJ1-2, is DGGITQSPKYLFRKEGQNVTLSCEQNLNHDAMYWYRQDPGQGLRLIYYSQIVNDFQKGDIAEGYSVSREKKESFPLTVTSAQKNPTAFYLCASKFGQGNGYTFGSGTRLTVV.

The genes are TRBV5-4 and TRBJ2-1, with D possibly TRBD1 on 8 matching bases. The V gene lost 4 bases and the J gene lost 4 bases, with 15 bases spanning the gap. The length of the CDR3 is 15 residues. Germline V CDR1 and CDR2: SGHNT, YYREEE (reference sequence). CDR3 sequence (DNA): TGTGCCAGCAGCAAACAGGGGGGGACGTACAATGAGCAGTTCTTC. It codes for CASSKQGGTYNEQFF.

The chain employs TRBV5-1 and TRBJ1-3, with 7 bases matching TRBD1. V gave up 2 bases and J gave up 4 bases; unmatched junction bases: 3. CDR1 SGHRS and CDR2 YFSETQ come from the germline V gene. The CDR3 extends over 14 amino acids. CDR3 DNA: TGCGCCAGCAGCTTAGGGGGCTCCGGAAACACCATATATTTT. It is translated as CASSLGGSGNTIYF.

V is TRBV5-8 and J is TRBJ2-1; possibly TRBD1 for D (6 bases). With 2 bases removed from V and 8 bases from J, the gap between germline ends came to 11 bases. The CDR3 length is 13 residues. From germline, CDR1 is SGHTS and CDR2 YDEGEE. The DNA for the CDR3 is TGTGCCAGCAGCTTTGCCAGGGGCGATGAGCAGTTCTTC. Encoded protein: CASSFARGDEQFF.